Listed here are 26 T cell receptor beta chains from one sample, sequenced in a study of Graves' ophthalmopathy and Graves' hyperthyroidism. RNA transcripts yielded amplified TCR beta CDR3 regions. First-round RT-PCR used HTBI primers; second-round multiplex PCR followed. TCRdb called the multiplex PCR reads again in MiXCR, with one record for every CDR3 protein. The table lists about 500,000 distinct CDR3 sequences, approximately 15% of them singletons, with about a tenth in the top ten. The sequenced material came from blood. The receptors derive from a woman aged 25 to 39 with Graves' ophthalmopathy.

The chain has TRBV11-3 and TRBJ1-3; D uncertain. The germline CDR1 and CDR2 sequences are SGHNT and YENEEA. Trimming removed 2 bases from V and 0 bases from J, with 8 bases in between. There are 15 residues in the CDR3. The chain's CDR3 is CASSLLIASGNTIYF. CDR3 sequence (DNA): TGTGCCAGCAGCTTACTCATCGCCTCTGGAAACACCATATATTTT.

The table lists this clonotype with many counts. This sequence joins TRBV7-1 and TRBJ2-3; 11 nucleotides agree with TRBD2. TRBV7-1 is an ORF for which the function is uncertain. With 3 bases clipped from V and 0 bases from J, the junction kept 14 bases outside the gene matches. The CDR3 covers 20 residues. The CDR3 here is CASSSATSGAKYSSTDTQYF. In nucleotides, the CDR3 is TGTGCCAGCAGCTCGGCGACTAGCGGGGCAAAATACTCTAGCACAGATACGCAGTATTTT.

This clonotype has at least ten counts. This rearrangement joins TRBV28 to TRBJ2-7; the match to TRBD1 covers 9 bases. With 5 bases clipped from V and 6 bases from J, the junction kept 8 bases outside the gene matches. Looked up from germline, CDR1 is MDHEN and CDR2 is SYDVKM. The CDR3 is 14 residues long. CDR3 DNA sequence: TGTGCCAGCAGTCCCGGGACAGGGCGGCGCGAGCAGTACTTC. It specifies CASSPGTGRREQYF.

This clonotype was found many times. The chain combines TRBV5-1 with TRBJ1-3; D not certain. V was shortened by 5 bases and J by 0 bases, with 9 bases between the two germline ends. This CDR3 region has 14 residues. CDR1 SGHRS and CDR2 YFSETQ come from the germline V gene. This CDR3 reads CASSQALSGNTIYF. The DNA of the CDR3 is TGCGCCAGCAGTCAGGCCCTCTCTGGAAACACCATATATTTT.

This clonotype was observed at least ten times. This rearrangement joins TRBV19 to TRBJ1-1; D is undetermined. Deletions cut 0 bases from V and 6 bases from J, with 14 bases between. Germline V gene lookup returns CDR1 LNHDA and CDR2 SQIVND (reference sequence). CDR3 length: 15 amino acids. The CDR3 sequence is CASSIDRIRWSEAFF. The CDR3 DNA sequence: TGTGCCAGTAGTATAGATCGTATTAGATGGTCTGAAGCTTTCTTT.

This clonotype was observed at least ten times. The chain combines TRBV12-3 or TRBV12-4 with TRBJ2-2; D gene ambiguous. This CDR3 region has 15 residues. V was shortened by 3 bases and J by 4 bases, with 12 bases between the two germline ends. The DNA of the CDR3 is TGTGCCAGCAGTTTCGATGGGCGAGGCACCGGGGAGCTGTTTTTT. Encoded protein: CASSFDGRGTGELFF.

The sample holds many counts of this clonotype. The rearrangement uses TRBV12-3 or TRBV12-4 and TRBJ2-7, with 10 bases aligning to TRBD1. CDR3 length: 14 residues. V was pared by 5 bases and J by 4 bases, with 5 bases of the junction left unmatched. In nucleotides, the CDR3 is TGTGCCAGCAGTGGGCCGGGACAGGGGTACGAGCAGTACTTC. It encodes CASSGPGQGYEQYF.

This clonotype was found many times. The gene calls are TRBV6-5 and TRBJ1-2; D is possibly TRBD1 (6 bases). CDR1 is MNHEY, CDR2 SVGAGI, per germline. The CDR3 has 15 residues. V was clipped by 2 bases and J by 5 bases, with 15 bases between them. Written as DNA, the CDR3 is TGTGCCAGCAGTTACCGGGGGGCTGGGGGGTATGGCTACACCTTC. Its translation is CASSYRGAGGYGYTF.

This clonotype was recorded only once. The chain links TRBV5-1 to TRBJ2-7; 7 bases are shared with TRBD2. Looked up from germline, CDR1 is SGHRS and CDR2 is YFSETQ. V was pared by 0 bases and J by 3 bases, with 18 bases of the junction left unmatched. CDR3 size: 19 residues. The DNA for the CDR3 is TGCGCCAGCAGCTTGGCGGAGGGCCAATTGGGGGAGGGTCGCTACGAGCAGTACTTC. Amino acids: CASSLAEGQLGEGRYEQYF.

There are many counts of this clonotype. V is TRBV6-4 and J is TRBJ2-2; D not certain. Trimming took off 6 bases at V and 3 bases at J, with 11 bases between the two ends. Germline CDR1 and CDR2: MRHNA and SNTAGT. The CDR3 is 14 amino acids. CDR3 sequence (DNA): TGTGCCAGCAGAGCTGGGGATGACACCGGGGAGCTGTTTTTT. Encoded protein: CASRAGDDTGELFF.

This clonotype was detected a few times. V usage is TRBV12-3 or TRBV12-4 and J usage is TRBJ2-3; TRBD2 matches at 11 bases. The CDR3 covers 14 residues. V lost 5 bases and J lost 6; bases outside the gene matches: 4. The CDR3 loop reads CASSEGLAGDTQYF. For the CDR3, the DNA is TGTGCCAGCAGTGAAGGACTAGCGGGTGATACGCAGTATTTT.

This clonotype was picked up many times. The chain employs TRBV6-2 or TRBV6-3 and TRBJ1-2; D may be TRBD1 (5 bases). Trimming removed 2 bases from V and 4 bases from J, with 8 bases in between. This CDR3 is 13 amino acids long. Germline V gene data show CDR1 as MNHEY and CDR2 as SVGEGT. The CDR3, as DNA: TGTGCCAGCAGTTACACGGGACTCTATGGCTACACCTTC. Translation: CASSYTGLYGYTF.

This clonotype was recorded many times. The genes are TRBV7-2 and TRBJ1-2; D is possibly TRBD1 (6 bases). CDR1 SGHTA and CDR2 FQGNSA come from the germline V gene. V dropped 1 base and J dropped 7 bases, with 13 bases sitting between them. The CDR3 spans 14 residues. This chain's CDR3 is CASSLGPGAPGYTF. The DNA of the CDR3 is TGTGCCAGCAGCTTAGGCCCGGGGGCTCCTGGCTACACCTTC.

This clonotype was counted ten times or more. V gene TRBV6-5 combines with J gene TRBJ2-5; 13 bases fit TRBD2. The V segment lost 6 bases and the J segment 2 bases; nucleotides outside the gene matches: 9. Germline V gives CDR1 MNHEY, CDR2 SVGAGI. The CDR3 contains 17 residues. CDR3 sequence reads: CASRSTGLAGEQETQYF. Here the CDR3 DNA reads TGTGCCAGCAGATCTACTGGACTAGCGGGGGAACAAGAGACCCAGTACTTC.

This clonotype came up many times. With a much larger clone just one base away, this may be a read error. This chain connects TRBV15 to TRBJ1-5; D remains ambiguous. Deletions cut 0 bases from V and 9 bases from J, with 15 bases between. Germline V CDR1 and CDR2: LNHNV, YYDKDF (reference sequence). CDR3 length: 15 amino acids. In nucleotides, the CDR3 is TGTGCCACCAGCAGAGATCGGTTCGGACCTGGGCCCCAGCATTTT. This sequence encodes CATSRDRFGPGPQHF.

This clonotype has a count of ten or more. This rearrangement joins TRBV2 to TRBJ1-1; D may be TRBD1 (5 bases). Germline V lookup: CDR1 SNHLY, CDR2 FYNNEI. With 2 bases removed from V and 4 bases from J, the gap between germline ends came to 8 bases. CDR3 length: 13 amino acids. DNA of the CDR3: TGTGCCAGCAGTGAACAGGGACTCACTGAAGCTTTCTTT. Translation: CASSEQGLTEAFF.

This chain links TRBV20-1 with TRBJ2-7; 7 nucleotides match TRBD1. With V trimmed by 1 base and J by 6 bases, 12 bases remained unmatched. The CDR3 runs 15 residues. Germline loops: CDR1 DFQATT, CDR2 SNEGSKA (reference sequence). CDR3 region: CSARAPQGSACEQYF. CDR3 DNA: TGCAGTGCTAGAGCCCCACAGGGGAGCGCCTGCGAGCAGTACTTC.

There are many counts of this clonotype. The chain recombines TRBV28 with TRBJ1-1; D not certain. The ends were cut back, 3 bases at V and 1 base at J, with 9 bases in the middle. CDR1 is MDHEN and CDR2 is SYDVKM in the germline V gene. The CDR3 is 14 amino acids. CDR3 DNA sequence: TGTGCCAGCAGTTTGTTCTCGGGGAACACTGAAGCTTTCTTT. Encoded protein: CASSLFSGNTEAFF.

A single count supports this clonotype. The chain couples TRBV28 to TRBJ1-2; possibly TRBD1 for D (6 bases). The CDR3 length is 15 residues. The V gene lost 3 bases and the J gene lost 4 bases, with 15 bases spanning the gap. From germline, CDR1 is MDHEN and CDR2 SYDVKM. The CDR3 nucleotides read TGTGCCAGCAGTTTGGACGGGGGGCCCGGCTATGGCTACACCTTC. Translation: CASSLDGGPGYGYTF.

This clonotype was observed a single time. This chain uses TRBV28 with TRBJ1-1; perhaps TRBD1 as D (5 bases). Per the germline V gene, CDR1 is MDHEN and CDR2 is SYDVKM. Trimming stripped 2 bases from V and 3 bases from J, with 16 bases between. The CDR3 extends over 16 amino acids. CDR3 coding DNA: TGTGCCAGCAGTTTAGCACCTCCGACAGTTCACACTGAAGCTTTCTTT. This translates into CASSLAPPTVHTEAFF.

This clonotype was counted many times. This chain joins TRBV6-1 and TRBJ1-1; a possible D gene is TRBD1 (5 bases). Looked up from germline, CDR1 is MNHNS and CDR2 is SASEGT. Trimming took off 3 bases at V and 10 bases at J, with 18 bases between the two ends. The CDR3 runs 14 residues. CDR3 nucleotide sequence: TGTGCCAGCAGTGACCCCGGGGCCGTGGCCCCAGCTTTCTTT. It codes for CASSDPGAVAPAFF.

This clonotype has just a few counts. The rearrangement uses TRBV7-3 and TRBJ2-5; 16 bases fit TRBD2. J was trimmed by 4 bases and V by 5 bases; bases with no gene match: 16. Germline V gene lookup returns CDR1 SGHTA and CDR2 FQGTGA. The CDR3 is 20 residues long. The DNA of the CDR3 is TGTGCCAGCAGCCGAACGATTGGGACTAGCGGGAGGGCCACCGGAGAGACCCAGTACTTC. It translates to CASSRTIGTSGRATGETQYF.

This clonotype appeared many times. This chain links TRBV4-1 with TRBJ1-5; TRBD1 is a possible D gene (5 bases). CDR3 size: 16 residues. Germline lookup yields CDR1 MGHRA and CDR2 YSYEKL. Trimming left V 4 bases short and J 6 bases short, with 19 bases between. CDR3 residues: CASSPPGQGAFQPQHF. DNA for the CDR3: TGCGCCAGCAGCCCCCCCGGCCAAGGGGCGTTTCAGCCCCAGCATTTT.

In its sample, this clonotype was seen a few times. This may be a read error: a much more frequent sequence differs by one nucleotide. The rearrangement links TRBV7-9 to TRBJ2-7, with D possibly being TRBD1 (5 bases). Trimming removed 4 bases at V and 5 bases at J, with 6 bases between. This CDR3 has 11 amino acids. Germline V CDR1 and CDR2: SEHNR, FQNEAQ (reference sequence). Written as DNA, the CDR3 is TGTGCCAGCAGCTCCAGGGACGAGCAGTACTTC. This codes for CASSSRDEQYF.

This clonotype was recorded at least ten times. The rearrangement links TRBV7-8 to TRBJ2-2; D is unclear. CDR1 is SGHVS, CDR2 FQNEAQ, per germline. V lost 5 bases, J lost 4 bases, and 14 bases lay in between. This CDR3 has 15 residues. The CDR3 loop is CASSPTVVSTGELFF. DNA of the CDR3: TGTGCCAGCAGCCCCACCGTAGTCAGCACCGGGGAGCTGTTTTTT. Using reference TRBV7-8 and TRBJ2-2 for the parts outside the CDR3, the full variable domain is GAGVSQSPRYKVAKRGQDVALRCDPISGHVSLFWYQQALGQGPEFLTYFQNEAQLDKSGLPSDRFFAERPEGSVSTLKIQRTQQEDSAVYLCASSPTVVSTGELFFGEGSRLTVL.

This clonotype was counted a few times. The CDR3 bases are TGTGCCACCAGTGATCCCCGGGACCCCGATCAGCCCCAGCATTTT. It specifies CATSDPRDPDQPQHF. The chain uses TRBV24-1 and TRBJ1-5, with D perhaps matching TRBD1 (5 bases). The CDR3 sequence is 15 residues long. With 3 bases removed from V and 5 bases from J, the gap between germline ends came to 13 bases. Germline CDR1 and CDR2: KGHDR and SFDVKD.